This TCR beta chain was sequenced for a study of CD8+ T cells in alopecia areata. About the study: For 6 to 18 months, tofacitinib was taken, and 6 months off drug followed. Treated patients received severity scores based on the percentage of scalp area affected. Overall study findings and caveats: Scalp clonality and expanded CD8+ clones among the top 100 showed significant decreases with tofacitinib. The study found TCR sharing across patients less clear than in mice, possibly for HLA reasons.

Reverse transcription of extracted RNA yielded cDNA, which provided the sequencing template. Produced via immunoSEQ multiplex PCR; TCRdb's table is partial and in-frame only. The data hold 100,000 to 150,000 clones, with around 60% observed a single time. Documented treatment: oral pan-JAK inhibitor, 5-10 mg twice daily. Germline V gene data show CDR1 as SGDLS and CDR2 as YYNGEE. The V end lost 1 base, the J end lost 2 bases, and 15 bases lay between the germline ends. This CDR3 has 16 amino acids. In regard to this clone: Its antigen is unidentified.

Here the sequenced sample was CD4+ T cells sorted from blood, taken at week 4, from a patient treated with tofacitinib. The chain is built from TRBV9 and TRBJ2-5; D is unclear. This TCR came from a human donor with alopecia areata. CDR3 region: CASSVSVDSVQETQYF. The DNA for the CDR3 is TGTGCCAGCAGCGTATCGGTCGATTCAGTTCAAGAGACCCAGTACTTC.